This T cell receptor (beta chain) emerged from a study of T cell responses to AZD1222 COVID-19 vaccine. General study results and limits: The donor group comprised mostly white British people and more females; the analysis possibly underestimated clonal diversity. The reported proportion of spike-specific TCRs targeting unmutated variant regions was nearly half.

Note on this clone: The antigen is unknown.

Generated by immunoSEQ multiplex PCR, the TCRdb table keeps only in-frame clones and is missing some. Among approximately 150,000 clones listed, 88% were seen once. The ends were cut back, 2 bases at V and 0 bases at J, with 13 bases in the middle. This CDR3 comprises 16 residues. The V gene's germline CDR1 is MDHEN and CDR2 SYDVKM. Source: peripheral blood, taken 28 days after the second dose of the MenACWY control vaccine. This chain connects TRBV28 to TRBJ1-1, with D possibly being TRBD1 (5 bases). This TCR was sampled from an adult who received the MenACWY meningococcal vaccine as a control. The CDR3 DNA follows: TGTGCCAGCAGTTTACCGAAAGACAGAATGAACACTGAAGCTTTCTTT. Translation: CASSLPKDRMNTEAFF. Together with reference TRBV28 and TRBJ1-1, the CDR3 gives the full variable domain: DVKVTQSSRYLVKRTGEKVFLECVQDMDHENMFWYRQDPGLGLRLIYFSYDVKMKEKGDIPEGYSVSREKKERFSLILESASTNQTSMYLCASSLPKDRMNTEAFFGQGTRLTVV.